Shown below are 2 T cell receptor beta chains from a single sample sequenced in a study of T-cell memory formation after mild COVID-19. In TCRdb, the 5' RACE reads were re-called with MiXCR into one record per CDR3 protein. The sample has around 310,000 distinct CDR3 sequences, 20% to 25% seen once. Sample: PBMCs or a T cell subset sorted from them (not recorded which). These receptors originate from a man aged 18 to 29 who had mild COVID-19 (a few samples of this study predate the infection). Cell type and time point are not known.

This clonotype was seen a few times. The V call is TRBV29-1, the J call TRBJ2-2, with 9 bases matching TRBD2. Per the germline V gene, CDR1 is SQVTM and CDR2 is ANQGSEA. V lost 6 bases to trimming and J lost 7 bases; unmatched junction nucleotides: 6. The CDR3 totals 13 residues. CDR3 coding DNA: TGCAGCGTCTCTAGCGGGGAGGTCGGGGAGCTGTTTTTT. Residues: CSVSSGEVGELFF.

This clonotype came up a few times. V gene TRBV20-1 combines with J gene TRBJ2-5; D remains unclear. V was shortened by 0 bases and J by 5 bases, with 10 bases between the two germline ends. Looked up from germline, CDR1 is DFQATT and CDR2 is SNEGSKA (reference sequence). The length of the CDR3 is 13 residues. CDR3 sequence: CSARDLIRETQYF. The CDR3 region has the DNA TGCAGTGCTAGAGATTTAATCAGGGAGACCCAGTACTTC.